Listed below are T cell receptor beta chains from one sample, sequenced in a study of shared clonotypes between healthy human individuals. The method was immunoSEQ multiplex PCR; TCRdb's version includes in-frame clones alone and lacks a portion of them. Of fewer than 850,000 clones listed, 80% to 95% are singletons. Sequencing was carried out using memory CD8+ T cells from PBMCs. The source of these receptors is a man aged 18 to 35 in good health. Some clones in this sample may be carry-over from other donors' samples. The CDR3 runs from the conserved cysteine through the conserved F or W. Each record gives: clone size, D gene, V gene, J gene, CDR3 protein, CDR3 DNA. The D gene is left open where the match is weak. Rows give clone size only sometimes, using once, few, many, or a class for an expanded clone.

-	-	TRBV19	TRBJ1-1	CASSIDPRPNEAFF	TGTGCCAGTAGTATAGATCCGAGACCTAACGAAGCTTTCTTT
-	TRBD2	TRBV15	TRBJ2-3	CATSRDWGLAVFDTQYF	TGTGCCACCAGCAGAGATTGGGGACTAGCGGTATTTGATACGCAGTATTTT
-	-	TRBV7-9	TRBJ2-3	CASSSPLRGGTDTQYF	TGTGCCAGCAGCTCGCCCTTACGTGGGGGCACAGATACGCAGTATTTT
-	TRBD1	TRBV5-1	TRBJ1-1	CASSWSGGRLNTEAFF	TGCGCCAGCAGCTGGTCAGGGGGCCGATTGAACACTGAAGCTTTCTTT
few	-	TRBV4-1	TRBJ1-1	CASSQARDTEAFF	TGCGCCAGCAGCCAAGCAAGGGACACTGAAGCTTTCTTT
-	TRBD2	TRBV6-1	TRBJ2-7	CASSEFGGSGTYEQYF	TGTGCCAGCAGTGAATTCGGGGGGAGCGGGACTTACGAGCAGTACTTC
-	TRBD1	TRBV7-9	TRBJ2-2	CASSSGQGTDTGELFF	TGTGCCAGCAGCTCCGGACAGGGGACCGACACCGGGGAGCTGTTTTTT
once	-	TRBV21-1	TRBJ1-2	CASSKGGGGRSNYGYTF	TGTGCCAGCAGCAAAGGTGGGGGCGGCCGGTCAAACTATGGCTACACCTTC
-	TRBD2	TRBV30	TRBJ2-7	CAWSIAGFGATEQYF	TGTGCCTGGAGTATAGCGGGGTTTGGTGCTACCGAGCAGTACTTC
-	-	TRBV30	TRBJ2-3	CAWSFSTDTQYF	TGTGCCTGGTCGTTTAGCACAGATACGCAGTATTTT
-	-	TRBV6-1	TRBJ2-7	CASTTGRSYEQYF	TGTGCCAGCACTACAGGACGCTCCTACGAGCAGTACTTC
once	-	TRBV27	TRBJ2-1	CASSLGGSFYNEQFF	TGTGCCAGCAGTTTAGGGGGGAGCTTTTACAATGAGCAGTTCTTC
few	-	TRBV6-5	TRBJ1-1	CASSYSMETEAFF	TGTGCCAGCAGTTACTCGATGGAGACTGAAGCTTTCTTT
-	-	TRBV27	TRBJ1-1	CASGRGANTEAFF	TGTGCCAGCGGGCGCGGGGCAAATACTGAAGCTTTCTTT
-	TRBD1	TRBV7-9	TRBJ2-1	CASSLRQGRVNEQFF	TGTGCCAGCAGCTTAAGACAGGGAAGAGTCAATGAGCAGTTCTTC
-	-	TRBV11-2	TRBJ1-1	CASSLNLGRTEAFF	TGTGCCAGCAGCTTAAACTTGGGTCGCACTGAAGCTTTCTTT